The 21 T cell receptor beta chains listed next were all sequenced from one sample in a study of T cells in Graves' hyperthyroidism and ophthalmopathy. Researchers took RNA transcripts and amplified the TCR beta CDR3 regions from them. The HTBI primer set served for first-round RT-PCR of the TCR CDR3. TCRdb processed the multiplex PCR reads anew with MiXCR; each CDR3 protein has one entry. Of 350,000 to 500,000 distinct CDR3 sequences in the sample, around 15% were seen once. Sequencing was done on a sample of blood. The receptors derive from a woman younger than 35 with Graves' hyperthyroidism.

CDR3 bases: TGTGCCAGTAGTATAGTTTGGTACAATGAGCAGTTCTTC. It translates to CASSIVWYNEQFF. This chain connects TRBV19 to TRBJ2-1; no clear D. The germline V gene encodes CDR1 LNHDA and CDR2 SQIVND (reference sequence). This CDR3 contains 13 residues. V was trimmed by 1 base and J by 4 bases, leaving 5 bases between them.

In this sample, this clonotype turned up many times. V usage is TRBV3-1 and J usage is TRBJ2-1; unclear D gene. In germline, CDR1 is LGHDT, CDR2 YNNKEL (reference sequence). CDR3 length: 15 residues. V dropped 0 bases and J dropped 9 bases, with 15 bases sitting between them. DNA for the CDR3: TGTGCCAGCAGCCAAGATCCTAGGGTAGTTGCTGAGCAGTTCTTC. Protein product: CASSQDPRVVAEQFF.

This clonotype has ten or more counts. This chain connects TRBV20-1 to TRBJ1-5, with unresolved D. The V gene's germline CDR1 is DFQATT and CDR2 SNEGSKA (reference sequence). Trimming removed 1 base from V and 3 bases from J, with 7 bases in between. The CDR3 covers 13 residues. DNA for the CDR3: TGCAGTGCTAGAGGGACCCTCAATCAGCCCCAGCATTTT. This codes for CSARGTLNQPQHF.

The CDR3: CSVGGIASEKLFF. The CDR3 coding sequence is TGCAGCGTTGGAGGTATTGCTAGTGAAAAACTGTTTTTT. The rearrangement joins TRBV29-1 to TRBJ1-4; D is unresolved. The CDR3 length is 13 residues. Trimming took 4 bases from V and 7 from J, leaving 13 bases between them. The germline gives CDR1 SQVTM, CDR2 ANQGSEA.

This clonotype was picked up many times. The chain is built from TRBV12-3 or TRBV12-4 and TRBJ2-1, with TRBD2 matching over 9 bases. The V gene end was trimmed by 8 bases and the J gene end by 9 bases; junction bases not matched to a gene: 11. CDR3 length: 14 residues. This CDR3 is CASRRLAERGEQFF. CDR3 sequence (DNA): TGTGCCAGCCGAAGACTAGCGGAGAGGGGTGAGCAGTTCTTC.

This clonotype has ten or more counts. The chain joins TRBV6-1 to TRBJ1-2; 7 bases map to TRBD1. Trimming at V came to 2 bases and at J to 2 bases, leaving 2 bases not matched to a gene. CDR3 length equals 14 residues. Germline values: CDR1 MNHNS, CDR2 SASEGT. DNA of the CDR3: TGTGCCAGCAGTGAAACGGACAGGAACTATGGCTACACCTTC. Protein product: CASSETDRNYGYTF.

Comments on this clonotype: This may come from a read error, since a much larger clone is one base off. CDR3 coding DNA: TGTGCCAGTAGTAATGAGGGGATGAAGACCCGGTACTTC. As protein: CASSNEGMKTRYF. The gene calls are TRBV19 and TRBJ2-5; D may be TRBD1 or TRBD2 (5 bases each). The CDR3 contains 13 residues. The germline CDR1 and CDR2 sequences are LNHDA and SQIVND (reference sequence).

This clonotype was observed once. A junction boundary mismatches the germline segment, possibly from a read error. The chain couples TRBV6-5 to TRBJ2-4; no clear D. Germline loops: CDR1 MNHEY, CDR2 SVGAGI. This CDR3 has 15 residues. The CDR3, as DNA: TGTGCCGGCAGTTACTCCGCATTCGCCAAAAACATTCAGTACTTC. Its translation: CAGSYSAFAKNIQYF.

In this sample, this clonotype turned up many times. The chain links TRBV28 to TRBJ2-3; TRBD2 aligns across 7 bases. The CDR3 consists of 12 residues. Unmatched junction bases numbered 1, after V lost 5 bases and J lost 5 bases. Germline V gene sequence: CDR1 MDHEN, CDR2 SYDVKM. The CDR3 region is CASSVAGDTQYF. For the CDR3, the DNA is TGTGCCAGCAGTGTAGCGGGAGATACGCAGTATTTT.

This clonotype was detected only a few times. The chain links TRBV20-1 to TRBJ2-5; D is perhaps TRBD2 (6 bases). In germline, CDR1 is DFQATT, CDR2 SNEGSKA (reference sequence). Trimming cost V 5 bases and J 1 base, with 11 bases left between them. There are 13 residues in the CDR3. For the CDR3, the DNA is TGCAGTGCTCAGCGCGGGATCCAAGAGACCCAGTACTTC. Protein sequence: CSAQRGIQETQYF.

This clonotype showed up many times. The rearrangement joins TRBV28 to TRBJ1-2; D is ambiguous. The germline V and J ends were trimmed by 4 bases and 6 bases, with 18 bases remaining between them. Looked up from germline, CDR1 is MDHEN and CDR2 is SYDVKM. This CDR3 comprises 15 residues. CDR3 amino acids: CASSWVGGFVDGYTF. In nucleotides, the CDR3 is TGTGCCAGCAGTTGGGTGGGAGGGTTCGTAGATGGCTACACCTTC.

This clonotype has at least ten counts. The J gene is TRBJ1-5, the V gene TRBV28; 9 positions agree with TRBD1. With 6 bases clipped from V and 3 bases from J, the junction kept 6 bases outside the gene matches. Per germline, CDR1 MDHEN and CDR2 SYDVKM. There are 15 residues in the CDR3. The CDR3 DNA reads TGTGCCAGCAGAGAATACAGGGGGCCCAATCAGCCCCAGCATTTT. Residues: CASREYRGPNQPQHF.

The table lists this clonotype with many counts. The rearrangement uses TRBV6-1 and TRBJ2-7; TRBD1 matches 7 bases. This CDR3 spans 16 amino acids. Germline V CDR1 and CDR2: MNHNS, SASEGT. The V segment lost 7 bases and the J segment 3 bases; nucleotides outside the gene matches: 15. CDR3: CASNVEAGTASYEQYF. CDR3 coding DNA: TGTGCCAGCAATGTTGAGGCCGGGACAGCGAGCTACGAGCAGTACTTC.

The V and J genes are TRBV9 and TRBJ2-7; D not certain. Trimming took off 4 bases at V and 5 bases at J, with 13 bases between the two ends. The germline V gene encodes CDR1 SGDLS and CDR2 YYNGEE. The CDR3 has 13 amino acids. The CDR3 region has the DNA TGTGCCAGCAGCTCCCCAGAGGCCGACGAGCAGTACTTC. It encodes CASSSPEADEQYF.

This clonotype was seen repeatedly, ten times or more. This chain connects TRBV6-5 to TRBJ2-1; 7 positions match TRBD1. CDR3 length: 14 residues. Germline V gives CDR1 MNHEY, CDR2 SVGAGI. Trimming removed 2 bases from V and 7 bases from J; junction bases left unmatched: 5. Here the CDR3 reads CASSYMGRGNEQFF. CDR3 DNA sequence: TGTGCCAGCAGTTACATGGGCAGGGGGAATGAGCAGTTCTTC.

This clonotype was picked up many times. The chain uses TRBV7-2 and TRBJ2-5, with D uncertain. Trimming shortened V by 1 base and J by 5 bases, and 8 bases separated the two germline ends. Germline V gives CDR1 SGHTA, CDR2 FQGNSA. The CDR3 has 13 amino acids. CDR3 in amino acids: CASSLGQAETQYF. CDR3 in DNA: TGTGCCAGCAGCTTAGGCCAGGCGGAGACCCAGTACTTC. The whole variable domain, remainder taken from reference TRBV7-2 and TRBJ2-5, is GAGVSQSPSNKVTEKGKDVELRCDPISGHTALYWYRQSLGQGLEFLIYFQGNSAPDKSGLPSDRFSAERTGGSVSTLTIQRTQQEDSAVYLCASSLGQAETQYFGPGTRLLVL.

This clonotype has a handful of counts. A much larger clone differs from this one at a single base, so this may be a read error. The V gene is TRBV27, the J gene TRBJ1-2, with TRBD1 matching 11 bases. In germline, CDR1 is MNHEY, CDR2 SMNVEV (reference sequence). The CDR3 covers 19 residues. The CDR3 coding sequence is TGTGCCAGCAGTCCTGTTGACCCGGGACAGGGGGGCTCTAACTATGGCCACACCTTC. This translates into CASSPVDPGQGGSNYGHTF.

This clonotype was counted at least ten times. This chain joins TRBV10-3 and TRBJ2-2, with D possibly TRBD1 on 6 matching bases. This CDR3 comprises 16 residues. Trimming shortened V by 8 bases and J by 0 bases, and 16 bases separated the two germline ends. CDR1 is ENHRY, CDR2 SYGVKD, per germline. The CDR3 DNA sequence: TGTGCCATCCGGAGTTCCGGACAGCCGAACACCGGGGAGCTGTTTTTT. Its translation: CAIRSSGQPNTGELFF.

The genes are TRBV5-4 and TRBJ1-2; 8 nucleotides agree with TRBD1. The germline CDR1 and CDR2 sequences are SGHNT and YYREEE (reference sequence). The CDR3 has 13 residues. J gave up 3 bases and V 7 bases, and 5 bases lay outside the gene matches. The DNA for the CDR3 is TGTGCCAGCGCGGACAGGGAGGACTATGGCTACACCTTC. Protein: CASADREDYGYTF.

This clonotype was observed a single time. This chain connects TRBV30 to TRBJ1-1; 7 bases are shared with TRBD1. Looked up from germline, CDR1 is GTSNPN and CDR2 is SVGIG (reference sequence). The CDR3 has 15 residues. The J segment lost 5 bases and the V segment lost 2 bases, leaving 11 bases of the junction unmatched. The CDR3 coding sequence is TGTGCCTGGAGTCCATTGACAGGGAGGGGAACTGAAGCTTTCTTT. Translated: CAWSPLTGRGTEAFF.

There are many counts of this clonotype. The chain carries TRBV27 and TRBJ2-1; TRBD2 agrees at 8 bases. After removal of 4 bases from V and 8 bases from J, the junction contained 10 bases not matched to a gene. Looked up from germline, CDR1 is MNHEY and CDR2 is SMNVEV (reference sequence). This CDR3 spans 15 amino acids. CDR3 DNA: TGTGCCAGCAGTTCCCCAGCGGGAGTTTCCCATGAGCAGTTCTTC. Protein: CASSSPAGVSHEQFF.